This T cell receptor beta chain was observed in a study of tumor and adjacent non-tumor tissue in lung cancer. Study information: Patients comprised 12 adenocarcinoma, a couple of squamous cell carcinoma and 1 small cell lung cancer. Overall study results and limits: Higher tumor TCR diversity was associated with shorter survival. TCR diversity was significantly greater in tumor than normal lung tissue.

This sample's RNA came from whole unsorted tissue. More than 3 cm separated this lung sample from the edge of the tumor. This clonotype has more than one count but fewer than ten. What it binds is unknown. One junction end disagrees with the germline gene, perhaps due to a read error. The library came from three nested PCR rounds adapted from ARM-PCR protocols. TCRdb itself ran the multiplex PCR reads through MiXCR, one entry per CDR3 protein. The sample holds fewer than 100,000 distinct CDR3 sequences, 80% to 90% seen once. Germline V gene sequence: CDR1 LNHDA, CDR2 SQIVND (reference sequence). The CDR3 has 15 residues.

The chain uses TRBV19 and TRBJ2-5, with TRBD2 matching 11 bases. The receptor comes from a man aged 60 to 69 with non-small cell lung cancer. Sequenced sample: distant non-tumor lung tissue. CDR3 sequence reads: CASSPLAGGLEIQYF. The CDR3 nucleotides read TGTGCCAGTAGTCCCTTAGCGGGAGGGTTGGAGATCCAGTACTTC.